This T cell receptor beta chain was sequenced in a study of blood T cells in healthy people across ages. V gave up 6 bases and J gave up 5 bases; unmatched junction bases: 10. CDR1 and CDR2 (germline): MNHNY, SVGAGI (reference sequence). The CDR3 covers 15 residues. Using a J-beta primer mix together with a sample-barcoded 5' primer, a second PCR was run for roughly 6 to 12 cycles. Each CDR3 protein gets one entry after TCRdb re-called the 5' RACE reads with MiXCR. In the table there are approximately 780,000 distinct CDR3 sequences, under 30% of which are singletons. These data also formed part of another study, on T cells of mothers and their children.

Sequenced sample: blood. This TCR came from a boy aged 5-17 years in good health. This chain joins TRBV6-6 and TRBJ2-5, with 9 bases aligning to TRBD2. Written as DNA, the CDR3 is TGTGCCAGCAGAGATAGCGGGGGAGGTGGGGAGACCCAGTACTTC. It specifies CASRDSGGGGETQYF.